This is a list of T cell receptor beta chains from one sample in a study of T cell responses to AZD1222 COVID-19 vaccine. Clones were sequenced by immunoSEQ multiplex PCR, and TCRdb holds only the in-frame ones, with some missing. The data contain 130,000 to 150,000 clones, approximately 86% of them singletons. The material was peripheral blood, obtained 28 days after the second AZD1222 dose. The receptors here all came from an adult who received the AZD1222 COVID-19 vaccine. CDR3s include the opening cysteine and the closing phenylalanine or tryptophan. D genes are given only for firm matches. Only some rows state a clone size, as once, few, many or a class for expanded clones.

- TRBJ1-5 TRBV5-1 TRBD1 TGCGCCAGCAGCCCGGGGACAGGGAGCAATCAGCCCCAGCATTTT CASSPGTGSNQPQHF
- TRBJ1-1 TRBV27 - TGTGCCAGCAGTTTATTGGGGGGGGGCACTGAAGCTTTCTTT CASSLLGGGTEAFF
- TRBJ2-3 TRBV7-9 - TGTGCCAGCAGCTTGCTGTCGGGATCCTCAGATACGCAGTATTTT CASSLLSGSSDTQYF
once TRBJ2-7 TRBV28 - TGTGCCAGCAGTTCCGCCGGACGGGCCAACTACGAGCAGTACTTC CASSSAGRANYEQYF
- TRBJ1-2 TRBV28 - TGTGCCAGCAGTTTCAGGGAGTTCGGCTACACCTTC CASSFREFGYTF
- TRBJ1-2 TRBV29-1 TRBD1 TGCAGCGTGGGGACAGGGAGAGGTGGCTACACCTTC CSVGTGRGGYTF
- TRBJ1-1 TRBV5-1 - TGCGCCAGCACGGAATTTGGCACTGAAGCTTTCTTT CASTEFGTEAFF
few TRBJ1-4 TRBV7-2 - TGTGCCAGCAGCTATACCGGGGGTGAAAAACTGTTTTTT CASSYTGGEKLFF
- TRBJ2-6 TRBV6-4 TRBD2 TGTGCCAGCAGTGACCCAGGAGCGGGACTCCACTCTGGGGCCAACGTCCTGACTTTC CASSDPGAGLHSGANVLTF
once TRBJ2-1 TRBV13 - TGTGCCAGCAGCTTATCCTCGGACTACTACAATGAGCAGTTCTTC CASSLSSDYYNEQFF
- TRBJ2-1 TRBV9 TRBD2 TGTGCCAGCAGCGTGTTTGACGGGGGGTTTGAGCAGTTCTTC CASSVFDGGFEQFF
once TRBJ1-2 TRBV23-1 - TGCGCCAGCAGTCACGGGGCGGGTACCTTC CASSHGAGTF
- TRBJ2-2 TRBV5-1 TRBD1 TGCGCCAGCAACATAGGACAGGCCAGAGGGACCGGGGAGCTGTTTTTT CASNIGQARGTGELFF
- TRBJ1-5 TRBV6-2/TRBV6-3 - TGTGCCAGCAGTTACTCGGGACCCAATCAGCCCCAGCATTTT CASSYSGPNQPQHF
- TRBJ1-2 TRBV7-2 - TGTGCCAGCAGCTTAGGGGTTTACAGGGACTATGGCTACACCTTC CASSLGVYRDYGYTF
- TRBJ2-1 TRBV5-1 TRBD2 TGCGCCAGCAGCGCGGGACTAGCGGGAGCGTACAATGAGCAGTTCTTC CASSAGLAGAYNEQFF
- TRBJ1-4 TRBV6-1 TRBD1 TGTGCCAGCACCCTAGGACAGGGAGGGGAAAAACTGTTTTTT CASTLGQGGEKLFF
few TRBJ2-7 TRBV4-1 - TGCGCCAGCAGCCAAACTCTCGGTGGTGGGGCTTACGAGCAGTACTTC CASSQTLGGGAYEQYF
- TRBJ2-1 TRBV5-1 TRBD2 TGCGCCAGCAGCTTGACGGCTAGCGGGAGTATGCAGTTCTTC CASSLTASGSMQFF
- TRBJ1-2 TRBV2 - TGTGCCACCCGGGACCGAGCTAACTATGGCTACACCTTC CATRDRANYGYTF
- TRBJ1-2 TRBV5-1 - TGCGCCAGCAGCTTGGACCAGTGGAACGGCTACACCTTC CASSLDQWNGYTF
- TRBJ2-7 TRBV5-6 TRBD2 TGTGCCAGCAGCTTGACGAGCGGGGGTGTCTACGAGCAGTACTTC CASSLTSGGVYEQYF
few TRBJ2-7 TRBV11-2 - TGTGCCAGCAGCTTTACAGGGAACGAGCAGTACTTC CASSFTGNEQYF
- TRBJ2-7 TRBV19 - TGTGCCAGTAGTATGGGCCCTACCGGGGGCGGGCAGCAGTACTTC CASSMGPTGGGQQYF
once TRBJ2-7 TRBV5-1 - TGCGCCAGCAGCTTGGCTAGCCAGATCTACGAGCAGTACTTC CASSLASQIYEQYF
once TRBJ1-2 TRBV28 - TGTGCCAGCAGTTCCGGACGGATCTATGGCTACACCTTC CASSSGRIYGYTF
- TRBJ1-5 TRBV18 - TGTGCCAGCTCACTCGGTCTGACAGGTAGCAATCAGCCCCAGCATTTT CASSLGLTGSNQPQHF
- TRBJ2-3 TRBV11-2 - TGTGCCAGCAGCCGAGTGGCAGCGGTTAGCACAGATACGCAGTATTTT CASSRVAAVSTDTQYF
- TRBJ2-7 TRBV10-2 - TGCGCCAGCAAGGCAGTAACCTACGAGCAGTACTTC CASKAVTYEQYF
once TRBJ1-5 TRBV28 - TGTGCCAGCCGTAGGGCAGGGGTAAATCAGCCCCAGCATTTT CASRRAGVNQPQHF
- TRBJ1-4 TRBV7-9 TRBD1 TGTGCCAGCCACCTGGGTTCGACAGGGTCGGAAAAACTGTTTTTT CASHLGSTGSEKLFF
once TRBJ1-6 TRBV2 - TGTGCCAGCTACAGGGTTGCGGGTTCACCCCTCCACTTT CASYRVAGSPLHF
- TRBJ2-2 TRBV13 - TGTGCCAGCAGCTTCAGGGGCGGGGAGCTGTTTTTT CASSFRGGELFF
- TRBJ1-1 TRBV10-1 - TGCGCCAGCAGTGAAACAACAGAAACTGAAGCTTTCTTT CASSETTETEAFF
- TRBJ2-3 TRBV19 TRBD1 TGTGCCAGTAGTATGGTGGACAGGGAGGCAGATACGCAGTATTTT CASSMVDREADTQYF
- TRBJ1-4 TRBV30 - TGTGCCTGGAGTGGGGGGACCGGGGGAGTGTCTAATGAAAAACTGTTTTTT CAWSGGTGGVSNEKLFF
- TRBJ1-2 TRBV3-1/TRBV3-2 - TGTGCCAGCAGCCAAGTGGACAGAAACTATGGCTACACCTTC CASSQVDRNYGYTF
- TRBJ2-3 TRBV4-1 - TGCGCCAGCAGCCAAGGGTTAGCTGCAGATACGCAGTATTTT CASSQGLAADTQYF